This TCR beta chain was sequenced for a study of CD8+ T cells in alopecia areata. cDNA prepared by RNA extraction and subsequent reverse transcription served as the template for sequencing. The table came from immunoSEQ multiplex PCR; TCRdb's copy has only in-frame clones and leaves some out. Of 200,000 to 250,000 clones detected, 57% appear once; the ten largest clones hold 0.4% to 0.55%. This clone was picked up a small number of times. Germline lookup yields CDR1 MGHRA and CDR2 YSYEKL. The CDR3 runs 16 residues. V was pared by 4 bases and J by 2 bases, with 15 bases between. Sequenced material: CD4+ T cells sorted from blood, taken at week 0. V and J are TRBV4-1 and TRBJ1-3; possible D gene TRBD1, 6 bases. This sequence was found in a human donor with alopecia areata. CDR3 sequence: CASSRENTGTGNTIYF. DNA of the CDR3: TGCGCCAGCAGCCGAGAGAATACAGGGACTGGAAACACCATATATTTT.